A selection of T cell receptor beta chains follows, all from one sample in a study of ipilimumab plus nivolumab after autologous stem cell transplantation. TCRdb's table, derived via immunoSEQ multiplex PCR, lists solely in-frame clones and lacks some. The sample contains about 40,000 clones, around 92% of which appear only once. Sample: PBMCs, taken in a trial of ipilimumab plus nivolumab as post-transplant consolidation. The receptor set was obtained from a male donor with multiple myeloma. Each CDR3 is given with its conserved first and last residue. A D gene is named only where the DNA matches it firmly. Expanded clones are given a class, and other clones once, few, many or no size at all.

CDR3 protein	CDR3 DNA	CDR3 length	D gene	clone size	J gene	V gene
CASTDGGFYGYTF	TGTGCCAGCACCGACGGGGGTTTCTATGGCTACACCTTC	13	.	few	TRBJ1-2	TRBV2
CASSIELNSPLHF	TGTGCCAGTAGTATAGAACTCAATTCACCCCTCCACTTT	13	.	few	TRBJ1-6	TRBV19
CASSFGPRDNSYEQYF	TGTGCCAGCAGCTTCGGGCCCCGGGACAACTCCTACGAGCAGTACTTC	16	.	.	TRBJ2-7	TRBV7-2
CASSDRGRTEAFF	TGCGCCAGCAGCGACAGGGGGCGAACTGAAGCTTTCTTT	13	TRBD1	.	TRBJ1-1	TRBV5-1
CASSLVPGNEQFF	TGTGCCAGCAGCTTAGTACCCGGCAATGAGCAGTTCTTC	13	.	.	TRBJ2-1	TRBV7-2
CASRKGQGYVYEQYF	TGTGCCAGCAGAAAGGGACAGGGTTATGTCTACGAGCAGTACTTC	15	TRBD1	.	TRBJ2-7	TRBV28
CASGYRVETQYF	TGTGCCAGCGGTTACAGGGTGGAGACCCAGTACTTC	12	.	.	TRBJ2-5	TRBV6-5
CASSLGHNSGANVLTF	TGTGCCAGCAGCTTAGGCCACAACTCTGGGGCCAACGTCCTGACTTTC	16	.	.	TRBJ2-6	TRBV7-2
CASGGPRYNEQFF	TGTGCCAGCGGAGGGCCCCGGTACAATGAGCAGTTCTTC	13	.	once	TRBJ2-1	TRBV7-2
CASSFSWNTEAFF	TGTGCCAGCAGTTTCTCTTGGAACACTGAAGCTTTCTTT	13	.	.	TRBJ1-1	TRBV28
CASSSSGGAQETQYF	TGTGCCAGCAGCTCAAGCGGGGGAGCCCAAGAGACCCAGTACTTC	15	TRBD2	.	TRBJ2-5	TRBV7-3
CASSLDGTGLQDTQYF	TGTGCCAGCAGCTTAGATGGGACAGGGTTGCAAGATACGCAGTATTTT	16	TRBD1	.	TRBJ2-3	TRBV7-9
CASSLGGQPQETQYF	TGCGCCAGCAGCTTGGGCGGACAGCCTCAAGAGACCCAGTACTTC	15	.	.	TRBJ2-5	TRBV5-1
CASSLPSGHEQFF	TGTGCCAGCAGCCTACCTTCGGGGCATGAGCAGTTCTTC	13	.	once	TRBJ2-1	TRBV14
CATRQAPSEQYF	TGCGCCACCCGACAGGCCCCGAGCGAGCAGTACTTC	12	.	.	TRBJ2-7	TRBV10-2
CASVNGGGKNEQFF	TGCGCCAGCGTCAATGGGGGAGGGAAGAATGAGCAGTTCTTC	14	TRBD2	.	TRBJ2-1	TRBV4-1
CASSSTYGLAGAGGNTGELFF	TGCGCCAGCAGCTCCACCTATGGACTAGCGGGAGCTGGGGGGAACACCGGGGAGCTGTTTTTT	21	TRBD2	.	TRBJ2-2	TRBV5-1
CASSLEGLVARNEQFF	TGTGCCAGCAGCTTAGAAGGTCTAGTGGCGAGAAATGAGCAGTTCTTC	16	.	.	TRBJ2-1	TRBV11-2
CASSPRQGTDTQYF	TGTGCCAGCTCACCACGACAGGGCACAGATACGCAGTATTTT	14	.	.	TRBJ2-3	TRBV18
CASSLAPIVTYNEQFF	TGCGCCAGCAGCTTAGCCCCAATCGTGACCTACAATGAGCAGTTCTTC	16	.	.	TRBJ2-1	TRBV5-1
CASSPGLAGATDTQYF	TGCGCCAGCAGCCCCGGACTAGCGGGGGCCACAGATACGCAGTATTTT	16	TRBD2	.	TRBJ2-3	TRBV4-1
CASRFRAALNTEAFF	TGTGCCAGCCGGTTTAGGGCCGCCTTGAACACTGAAGCTTTCTTT	15	.	once	TRBJ1-1	TRBV6-5
CASSLDYRGTEAFF	TGTGCCAGCAGCTTAGACTACAGGGGCACTGAAGCTTTCTTT	14	TRBD1	.	TRBJ1-1	TRBV7-2
CASRDSGRALDTQYF	TGTGCCAGCAGGGATAGCGGGAGGGCTCTAGATACGCAGTATTTT	15	TRBD2	.	TRBJ2-3	TRBV6-5
CASSLDRGETQYF	TGCGCCAGCAGCTTGGACAGGGGAGAGACCCAGTACTTC	13	TRBD1	.	TRBJ2-5	TRBV5-1
CASRGTGGNYQPQHF	TGTGCCAGTAGGGGGACAGGGGGAAATTATCAGCCCCAGCATTTT	15	TRBD1	.	TRBJ1-5	TRBV19
CASSFRGGGNYGYTF	TGTGCCAGCAGTTTTCGGGGGGGTGGTAACTATGGCTACACCTTC	15	.	.	TRBJ1-2	TRBV27
CARAVDEAFF	TGTGCCAGGGCAGTGGATGAAGCTTTCTTT	10	.	.	TRBJ1-1	TRBV7-9
CATSRDPGVDEQYF	TGTGCCACCAGCAGAGATCCTGGGGTTGACGAGCAGTACTTC	14	.	.	TRBJ2-7	TRBV15
CATSRERGTGQFF	TGTGCCACCAGCAGAGAGAGAGGGACGGGGCAGTTCTTC	13	.	once	TRBJ2-1	TRBV15
CASSLASGRAGELFF	TGTGCCAGCAGCTTAGCGAGCGGGAGGGCCGGGGAGCTGTTTTTT	15	TRBD2	.	TRBJ2-2	TRBV7-9
CASSIASGGLELYGYTF	TGTGCCAGTAGTATAGCGTCAGGGGGCCTTGAGCTCTATGGCTACACCTTC	17	TRBD1	.	TRBJ1-2	TRBV19
CASSSSPGQGVYEQYF	TGCGCCAGCAGCAGCTCGCCGGGACAGGGGGTATACGAGCAGTACTTC	16	TRBD1	.	TRBJ2-7	TRBV5-1
CASSYGGGEKTQYF	TGTGCCAGCAGTTACGGGGGGGGAGAGAAGACCCAGTACTTC	14	TRBD2	.	TRBJ2-5	TRBV6-5
CASSSGFYSGNTIYF	TGTGCCAGCAGTTCGGGGTTTTACTCTGGAAACACCATATATTTT	15	.	once	TRBJ1-3	TRBV28
CASSLARADTQYF	TGTGCCAGCAGCTTAGCGCGGGCAGATACGCAGTATTTT	13	.	.	TRBJ2-3	TRBV7-2
CASSVTSGAYNEQFF	TGTGCCAGCAGCGTAACTAGCGGAGCTTACAATGAGCAGTTCTTC	15	TRBD2	.	TRBJ2-1	TRBV9
CASSARGDGGELFF	TGTGCCAGCAGCGCCCGGGGGGATGGCGGGGAGCTGTTTTTT	14	TRBD2	.	TRBJ2-2	TRBV9